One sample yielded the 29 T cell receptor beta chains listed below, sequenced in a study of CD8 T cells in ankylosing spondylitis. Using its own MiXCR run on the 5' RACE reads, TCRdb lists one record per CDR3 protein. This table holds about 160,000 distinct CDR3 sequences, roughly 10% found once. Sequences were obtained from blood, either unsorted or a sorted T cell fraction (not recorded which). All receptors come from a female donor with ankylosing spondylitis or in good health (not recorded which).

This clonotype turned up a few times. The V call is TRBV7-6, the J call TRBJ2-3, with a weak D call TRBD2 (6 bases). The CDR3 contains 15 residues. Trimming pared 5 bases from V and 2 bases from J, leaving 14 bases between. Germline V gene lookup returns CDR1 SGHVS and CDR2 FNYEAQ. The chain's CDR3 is CASSVSAGPTDTQYF. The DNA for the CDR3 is TGTGCCAGCAGCGTCTCAGCGGGCCCCACAGATACGCAGTATTTT.

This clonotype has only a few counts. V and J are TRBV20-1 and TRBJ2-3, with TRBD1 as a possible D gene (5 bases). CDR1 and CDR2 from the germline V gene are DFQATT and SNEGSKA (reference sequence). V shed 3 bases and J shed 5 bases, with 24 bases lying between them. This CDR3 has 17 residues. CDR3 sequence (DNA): TGCAGTGCTAGGGCGTCCCCCGTGACCCATAGGGGAGATACGCAGTATTTT. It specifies CSARASPVTHRGDTQYF.

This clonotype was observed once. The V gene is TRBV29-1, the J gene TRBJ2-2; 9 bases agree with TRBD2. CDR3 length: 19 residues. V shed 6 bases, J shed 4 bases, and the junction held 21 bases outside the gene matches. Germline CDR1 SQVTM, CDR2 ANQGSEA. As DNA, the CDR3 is TGCAGCGTCAGGAGTGAGGTAGCGGGAGCTTTTTGGCTCACCGGGGAGCTGTTTTTT. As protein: CSVRSEVAGAFWLTGELFF.

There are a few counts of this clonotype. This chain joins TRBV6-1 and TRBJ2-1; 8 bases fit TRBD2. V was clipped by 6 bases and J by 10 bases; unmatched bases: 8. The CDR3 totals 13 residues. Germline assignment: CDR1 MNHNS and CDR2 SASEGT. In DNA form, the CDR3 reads TGTGCCAGCAGCTCCGGGACTAGTAGAGAGCAGTTCTTC. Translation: CASSSGTSREQFF.

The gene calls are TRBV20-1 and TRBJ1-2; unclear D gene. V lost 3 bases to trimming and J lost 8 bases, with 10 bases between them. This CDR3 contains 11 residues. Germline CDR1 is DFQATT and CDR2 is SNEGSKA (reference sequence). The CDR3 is CSASPSGGYTF. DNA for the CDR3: TGCAGTGCTAGTCCGTCCGGGGGCTACACCTTC.

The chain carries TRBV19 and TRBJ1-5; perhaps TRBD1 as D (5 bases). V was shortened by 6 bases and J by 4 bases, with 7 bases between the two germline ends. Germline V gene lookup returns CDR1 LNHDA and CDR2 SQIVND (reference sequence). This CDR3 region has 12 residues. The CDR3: CASRKGNQPQHF. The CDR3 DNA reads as TGTGCCAGTAGAAAGGGGAATCAGCCCCAGCATTTT.

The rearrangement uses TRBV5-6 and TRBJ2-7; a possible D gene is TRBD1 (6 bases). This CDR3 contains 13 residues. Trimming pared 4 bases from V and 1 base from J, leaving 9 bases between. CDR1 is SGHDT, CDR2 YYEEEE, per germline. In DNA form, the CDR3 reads TGTGCCAGCAGCGTAGGGGGATCCTACGAGCAGTACTTC. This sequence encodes CASSVGGSYEQYF.

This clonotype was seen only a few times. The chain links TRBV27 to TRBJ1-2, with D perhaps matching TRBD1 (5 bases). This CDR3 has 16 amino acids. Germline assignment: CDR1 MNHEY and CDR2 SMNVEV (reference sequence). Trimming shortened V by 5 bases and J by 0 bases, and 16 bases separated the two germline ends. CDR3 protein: CASSPGPRLTNYGYTF. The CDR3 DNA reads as TGTGCCAGCAGTCCGGGACCTCGTTTAACTAACTATGGCTACACCTTC.

The CDR3 nucleotides are TGTGCCAGCAGTTACTCGCCCTCTCCGGGGACTGAAGCTTTCTTT. It is translated as CASSYSPSPGTEAFF. The chain links TRBV6-5 to TRBJ1-1; no clear D. V dropped 0 bases and J dropped 5 bases, with 13 bases sitting between them. Germline CDR1 reads MNHEY; CDR2 reads SVGAGI. The CDR3 is made up of 15 amino acids.

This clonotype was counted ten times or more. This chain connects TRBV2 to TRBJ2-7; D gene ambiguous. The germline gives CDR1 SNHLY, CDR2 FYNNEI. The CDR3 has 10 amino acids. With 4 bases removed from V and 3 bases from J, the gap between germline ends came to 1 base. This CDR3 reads CASSGYEQYF. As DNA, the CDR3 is TGTGCCAGCAGTGGCTACGAGCAGTACTTC.

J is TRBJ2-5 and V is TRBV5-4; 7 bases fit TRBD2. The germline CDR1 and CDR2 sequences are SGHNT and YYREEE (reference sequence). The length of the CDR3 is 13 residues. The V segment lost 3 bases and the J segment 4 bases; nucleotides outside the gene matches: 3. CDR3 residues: CASSSQRGETQYF. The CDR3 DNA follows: TGTGCCAGCAGCTCCCAGCGGGGAGAGACCCAGTACTTC. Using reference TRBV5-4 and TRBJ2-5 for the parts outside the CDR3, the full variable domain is ETGVTQSPTHLIKTRGQQVTLRCSSQSGHNTVSWYQQALGQGPQFIFQYYREEENGRGNFPPRFSGLQFPNYSSELNVNALELDDSALYLCASSSQRGETQYFGPGTRLLVL.

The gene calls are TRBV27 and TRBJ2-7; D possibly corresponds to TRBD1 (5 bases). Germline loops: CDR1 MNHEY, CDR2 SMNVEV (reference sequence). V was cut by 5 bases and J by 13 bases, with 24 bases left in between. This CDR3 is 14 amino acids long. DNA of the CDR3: TGTGCCAGCAGTCCCCTCGGCGTACAGGTTCGTAGATACTTC. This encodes CASSPLGVQVRRYF.

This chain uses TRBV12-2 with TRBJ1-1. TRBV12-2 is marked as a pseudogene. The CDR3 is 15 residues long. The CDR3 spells CASRCYGQPNTEAFF. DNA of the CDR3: TGTGCAAGTCGCTGTTATGGGCAACCGAACACTGAAGCTTTCTTT.

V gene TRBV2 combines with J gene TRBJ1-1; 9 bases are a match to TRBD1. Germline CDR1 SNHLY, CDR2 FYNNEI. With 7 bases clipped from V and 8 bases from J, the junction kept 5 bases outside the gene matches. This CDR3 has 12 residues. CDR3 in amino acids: CASITGGPEAFF. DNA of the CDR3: TGTGCCAGCATTACAGGGGGCCCAGAAGCTTTCTTT. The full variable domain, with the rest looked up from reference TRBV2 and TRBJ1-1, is EPEVTQTPSHQVTQMGQEVILRCVPISNHLYFYWYRQILGQKVEFLVSFYNNEISEKSEIFDDQFSVERPDGSNFTLKIRSTKLEDSAMYFCASITGGPEAFFGQGTRLTVV.

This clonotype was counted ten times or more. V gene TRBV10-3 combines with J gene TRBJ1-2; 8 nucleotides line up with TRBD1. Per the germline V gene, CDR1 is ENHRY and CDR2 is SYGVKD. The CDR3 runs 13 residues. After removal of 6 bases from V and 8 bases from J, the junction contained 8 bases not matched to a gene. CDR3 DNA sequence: TGTGCCATCAGGCCGCAGGGGGCGCGAGGCTACACCTTC. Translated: CAIRPQGARGYTF.

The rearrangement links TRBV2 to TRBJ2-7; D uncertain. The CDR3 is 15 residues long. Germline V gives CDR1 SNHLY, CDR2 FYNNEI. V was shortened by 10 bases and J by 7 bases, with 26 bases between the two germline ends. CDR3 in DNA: TGTGCCACCTCCCACCAGGATGACCGGGTCTGGGAGCAGTACTTC. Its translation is CATSHQDDRVWEQYF.

The CDR3 sequence is CASSPLPLGRERRFYNEQFF. For the CDR3, the DNA is TGTGCCAGCTCACCTTTACCCCTTGGGCGGGAGAGACGCTTTTACAATGAGCAGTTCTTC. The chain employs TRBV18 and TRBJ2-1, with 7 bases fitting TRBD2. Germline V gene sequence: CDR1 KGHSH, CDR2 LQKENI. This CDR3 has 20 residues. Unmatched junction bases numbered 21, after V lost 3 bases and J lost 4 bases.

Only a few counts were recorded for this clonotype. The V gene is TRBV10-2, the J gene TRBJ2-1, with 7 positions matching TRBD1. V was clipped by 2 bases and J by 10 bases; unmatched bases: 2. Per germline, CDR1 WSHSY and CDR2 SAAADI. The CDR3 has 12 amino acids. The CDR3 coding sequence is TGCGCCAGCAGTGAGGGACAGGCGGAGCAGTTCTTC. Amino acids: CASSEGQAEQFF.

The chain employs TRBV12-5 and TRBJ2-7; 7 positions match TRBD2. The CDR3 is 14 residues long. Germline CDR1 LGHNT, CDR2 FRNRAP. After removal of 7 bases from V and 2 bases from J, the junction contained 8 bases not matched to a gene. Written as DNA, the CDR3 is TGTGCTAGTGCCCCGGGAGGACAACCCTACGAGCAGTACTTC. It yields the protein CASAPGGQPYEQYF.

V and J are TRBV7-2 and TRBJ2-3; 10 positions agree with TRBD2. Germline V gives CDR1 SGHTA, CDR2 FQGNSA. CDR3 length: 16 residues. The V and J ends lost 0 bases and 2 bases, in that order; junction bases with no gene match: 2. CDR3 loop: CASSLALAGNTDTQYF. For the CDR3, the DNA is TGTGCCAGCAGCTTAGCACTAGCGGGGAACACAGATACGCAGTATTTT.

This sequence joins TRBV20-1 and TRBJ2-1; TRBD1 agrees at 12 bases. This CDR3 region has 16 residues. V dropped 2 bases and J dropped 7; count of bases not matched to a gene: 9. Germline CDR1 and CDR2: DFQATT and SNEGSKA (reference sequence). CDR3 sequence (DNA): TGCAGTGCTAGACACCAGGGACAGGGGGCGATTAATGAGCAGTTCTTC. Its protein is CSARHQGQGAINEQFF.

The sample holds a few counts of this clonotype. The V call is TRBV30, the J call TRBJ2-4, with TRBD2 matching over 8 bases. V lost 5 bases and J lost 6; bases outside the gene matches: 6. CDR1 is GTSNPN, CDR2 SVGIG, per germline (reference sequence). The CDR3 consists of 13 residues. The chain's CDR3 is CAWESGSGNIQYF. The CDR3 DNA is TGTGCCTGGGAGAGCGGGAGCGGAAACATTCAGTACTTC.

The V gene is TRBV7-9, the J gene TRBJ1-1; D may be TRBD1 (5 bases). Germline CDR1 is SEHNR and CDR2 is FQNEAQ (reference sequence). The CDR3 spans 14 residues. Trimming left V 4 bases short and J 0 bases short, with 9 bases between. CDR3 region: CASSSGSLNTEAFF. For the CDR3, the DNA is TGTGCCAGCAGCTCAGGGTCCCTGAACACTGAAGCTTTCTTT.

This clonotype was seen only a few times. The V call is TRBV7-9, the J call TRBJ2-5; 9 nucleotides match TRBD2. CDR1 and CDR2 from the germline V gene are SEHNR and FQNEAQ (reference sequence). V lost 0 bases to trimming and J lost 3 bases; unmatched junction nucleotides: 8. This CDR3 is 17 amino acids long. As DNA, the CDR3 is TGTGCCAGCAGCTTAGCTGGTAGCGGGAGATGGGAAGAGACCCAGTACTTC. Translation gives CASSLAGSGRWEETQYF.

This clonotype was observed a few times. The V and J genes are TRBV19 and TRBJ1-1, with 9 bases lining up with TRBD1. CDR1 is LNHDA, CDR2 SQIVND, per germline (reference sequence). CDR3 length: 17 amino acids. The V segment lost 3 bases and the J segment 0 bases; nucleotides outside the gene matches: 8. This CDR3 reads CASSIITGGHMNTEAFF. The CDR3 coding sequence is TGTGCCAGTAGTATCATCACAGGGGGCCATATGAACACTGAAGCTTTCTTT.

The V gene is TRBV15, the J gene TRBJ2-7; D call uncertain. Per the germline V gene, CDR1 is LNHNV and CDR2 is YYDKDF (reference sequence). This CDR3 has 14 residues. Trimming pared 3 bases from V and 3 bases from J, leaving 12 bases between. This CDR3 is CATSSSQGFYEQYF. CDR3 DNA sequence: TGTGCCACCAGCAGTAGTCAAGGGTTCTACGAGCAGTACTTC.

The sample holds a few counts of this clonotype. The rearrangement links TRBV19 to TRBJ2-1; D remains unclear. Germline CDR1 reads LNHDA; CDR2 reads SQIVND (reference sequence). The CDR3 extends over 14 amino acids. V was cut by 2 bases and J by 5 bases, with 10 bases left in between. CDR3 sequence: CASSILSWDNEQFF. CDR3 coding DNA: TGTGCCAGTAGTATACTCAGCTGGGACAATGAGCAGTTCTTC.

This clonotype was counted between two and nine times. The CDR3: CSVQTPNTGELFF. CDR3 coding DNA: TGCAGCGTACAGACACCGAACACCGGGGAGCTGTTTTTT. V is TRBV29-1 and J is TRBJ2-2; no reliable D call. This CDR3 is built from 13 residues. The germline V gene has CDR1 SQVTM and CDR2 ANQGSEA. The V end was cut by 6 bases, the J end by 0 bases, with 8 bases between.

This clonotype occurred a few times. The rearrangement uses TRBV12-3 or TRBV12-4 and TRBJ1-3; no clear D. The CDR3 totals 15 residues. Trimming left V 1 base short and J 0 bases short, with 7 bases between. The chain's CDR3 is CASSLGGYSGNTIYF. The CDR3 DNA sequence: TGTGCCAGCAGTTTAGGAGGATACTCTGGAAACACCATATATTTT.